The T cell receptor beta chain under discussion was sequenced for a study of blood T cell repertoires in COVID-19. As for the study in general: Sites across the United States, Italy and Spain contributed samples from acute and convalescent COVID-19. T cells, B-cell-depleted T cells, or PBMCs provided the cDNA or gDNA that served as material.

Here immunoSEQ multiplex PCR was the method, and the copy in TCRdb shows in-frame clones only, minus some. The sample has roughly 59,000 clones, 70% to 85% seen once. Germline V CDR1 and CDR2: SEHNR, FQNEAQ (reference sequence). V was pared by 5 bases and J by 1 base, with 14 bases between. The CDR3 runs to 15 residues. Sequenced input: peripheral blood. This clonotype was obtained from a human donor in a cohort sampled during active COVID-19. V and J are TRBV7-9 and TRBJ1-1; D is uncertain. The CDR3 loop reads CASSARDGRNTEAFF. CDR3 DNA sequence: TGTGCCAGCAGCGCAAGAGACGGGAGGAACACTGAAGCTTTCTTT.